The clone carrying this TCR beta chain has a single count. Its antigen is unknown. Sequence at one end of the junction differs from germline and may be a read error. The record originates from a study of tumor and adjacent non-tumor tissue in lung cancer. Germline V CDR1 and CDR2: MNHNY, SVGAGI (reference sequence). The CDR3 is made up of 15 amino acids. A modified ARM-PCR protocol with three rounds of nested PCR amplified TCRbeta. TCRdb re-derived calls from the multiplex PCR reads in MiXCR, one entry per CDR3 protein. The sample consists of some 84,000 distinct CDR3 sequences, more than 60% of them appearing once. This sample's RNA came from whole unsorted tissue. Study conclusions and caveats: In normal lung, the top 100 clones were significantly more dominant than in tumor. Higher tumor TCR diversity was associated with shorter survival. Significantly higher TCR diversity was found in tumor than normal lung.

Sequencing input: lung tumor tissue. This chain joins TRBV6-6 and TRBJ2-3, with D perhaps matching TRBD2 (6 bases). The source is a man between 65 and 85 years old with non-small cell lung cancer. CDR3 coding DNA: TGTGCCAGCACTAACCACGCACTAGCCACAGATACGCAATATTTT. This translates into CASTNHALATDTQYF.